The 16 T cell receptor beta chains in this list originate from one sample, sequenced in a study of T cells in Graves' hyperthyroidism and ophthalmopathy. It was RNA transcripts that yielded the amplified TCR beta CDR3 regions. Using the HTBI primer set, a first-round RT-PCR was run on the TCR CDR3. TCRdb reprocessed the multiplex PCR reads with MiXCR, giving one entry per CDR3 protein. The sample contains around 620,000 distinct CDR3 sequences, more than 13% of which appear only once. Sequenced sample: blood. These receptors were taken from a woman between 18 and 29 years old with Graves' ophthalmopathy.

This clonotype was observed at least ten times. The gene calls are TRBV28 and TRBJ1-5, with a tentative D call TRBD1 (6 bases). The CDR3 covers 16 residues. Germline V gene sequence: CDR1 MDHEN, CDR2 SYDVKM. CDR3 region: CASFRGRGKSNQPQHF. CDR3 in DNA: TGTGCTTCATTTAGGGGCAGGGGCAAAAGCAATCAGCCCCAGCATTTT.

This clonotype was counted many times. This chain's CDR3 is CASKQGYEDSPLHF. The CDR3 coding sequence is TGTGCCTCAAAACAGGGGTACGAAGATTCACCCCTCCACTTT. The rearrangement joins TRBV10-3 to TRBJ1-6; TRBD1 aligns across 7 bases. Trimming at V came to 11 bases and at J to 8 bases, leaving 12 bases not matched to a gene. Germline CDR1 reads ENHRY; CDR2 reads SYGVKD. The CDR3 extends over 14 amino acids.

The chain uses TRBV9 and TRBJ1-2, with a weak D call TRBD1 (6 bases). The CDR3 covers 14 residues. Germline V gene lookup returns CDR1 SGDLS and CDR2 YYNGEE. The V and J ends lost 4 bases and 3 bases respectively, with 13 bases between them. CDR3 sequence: CASSPHAGDYGYTF. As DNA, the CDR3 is TGTGCCAGCAGCCCTCACGCAGGGGACTATGGCTACACCTTC.

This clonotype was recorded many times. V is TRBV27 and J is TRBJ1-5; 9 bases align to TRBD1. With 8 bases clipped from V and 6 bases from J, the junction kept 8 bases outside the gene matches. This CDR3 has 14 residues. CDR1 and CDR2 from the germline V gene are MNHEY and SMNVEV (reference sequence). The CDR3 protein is CASRVQGAGQPQHF. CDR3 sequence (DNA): TGTGCCAGCCGTGTACAGGGGGCAGGTCAGCCCCAGCATTTT.

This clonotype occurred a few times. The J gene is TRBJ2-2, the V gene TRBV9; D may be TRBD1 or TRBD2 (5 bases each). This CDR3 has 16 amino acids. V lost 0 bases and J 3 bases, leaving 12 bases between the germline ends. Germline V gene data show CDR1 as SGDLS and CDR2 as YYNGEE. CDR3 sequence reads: CASSVAGSGDTGELFF. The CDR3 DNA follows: TGTGCCAGCAGCGTAGCAGGGTCCGGGGACACCGGGGAGCTGTTTTTT.

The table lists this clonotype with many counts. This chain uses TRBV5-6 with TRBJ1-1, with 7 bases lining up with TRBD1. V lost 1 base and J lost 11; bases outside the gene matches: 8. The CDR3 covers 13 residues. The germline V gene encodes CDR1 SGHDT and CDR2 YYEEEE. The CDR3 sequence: CASSLLQGGSAFF. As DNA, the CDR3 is TGTGCCAGCAGCTTGTTGCAGGGGGGCTCGGCTTTCTTT.

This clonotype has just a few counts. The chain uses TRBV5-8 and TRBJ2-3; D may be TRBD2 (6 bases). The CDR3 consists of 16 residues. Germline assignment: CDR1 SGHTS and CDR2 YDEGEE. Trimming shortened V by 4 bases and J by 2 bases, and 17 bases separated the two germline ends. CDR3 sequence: CASSPFNGGITDTQYF. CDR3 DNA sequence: TGTGCCAGCAGCCCTTTCAATGGCGGGATCACAGATACGCAGTATTTT. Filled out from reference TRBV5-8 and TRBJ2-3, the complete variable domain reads EAGVTQSPTHLIKTRGQQATLRCSPISGHTSVYWYQQALGLGLQFLLWYDEGEERNRGNFPPRFSGRQFPNYSSELNVNALELEDSALYLCASSPFNGGITDTQYFGPGTRLTVL.

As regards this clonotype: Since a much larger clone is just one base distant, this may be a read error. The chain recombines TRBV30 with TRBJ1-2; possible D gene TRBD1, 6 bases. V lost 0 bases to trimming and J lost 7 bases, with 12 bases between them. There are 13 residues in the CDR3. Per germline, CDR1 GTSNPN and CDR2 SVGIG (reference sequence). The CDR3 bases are TGTGCCTGGAGTGTCGCCGGGGGCTGTGGCTACACCTTC. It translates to CAWSVAGGCGYTF. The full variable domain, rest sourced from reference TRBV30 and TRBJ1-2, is SQTIHQWPATLVQPVGSPLSLECTVEGTSNPNLYWYRQAAGRGLQLLFYSVGIGQISSEVPQNLSASRPQDRQFILSSKKLLLSDSGFYLCAWSVAGGCGYTFGSGTRLTVV.

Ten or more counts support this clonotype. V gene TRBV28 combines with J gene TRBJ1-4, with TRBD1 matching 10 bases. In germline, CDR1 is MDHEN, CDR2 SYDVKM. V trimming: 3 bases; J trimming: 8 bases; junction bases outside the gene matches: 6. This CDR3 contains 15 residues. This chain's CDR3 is CASSFLDRGREKLFF. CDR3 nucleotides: TGTGCCAGCAGTTTCCTTGACAGGGGGCGGGAAAAACTGTTTTTT.

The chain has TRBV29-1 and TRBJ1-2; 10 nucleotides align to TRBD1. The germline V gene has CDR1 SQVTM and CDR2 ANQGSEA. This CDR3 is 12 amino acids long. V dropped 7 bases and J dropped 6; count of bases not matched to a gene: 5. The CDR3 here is CSATGGEHGYTF. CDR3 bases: TGCAGCGCGACAGGGGGCGAGCATGGCTACACCTTC.

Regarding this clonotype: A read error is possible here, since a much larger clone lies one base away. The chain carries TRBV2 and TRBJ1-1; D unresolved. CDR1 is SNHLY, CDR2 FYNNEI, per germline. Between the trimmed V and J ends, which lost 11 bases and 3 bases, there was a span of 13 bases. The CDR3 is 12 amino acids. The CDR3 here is CARVDSDTEAFF. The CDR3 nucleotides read TGTGCCCGCGTCGATTCTGACACTGAAGCTTTCTTT.

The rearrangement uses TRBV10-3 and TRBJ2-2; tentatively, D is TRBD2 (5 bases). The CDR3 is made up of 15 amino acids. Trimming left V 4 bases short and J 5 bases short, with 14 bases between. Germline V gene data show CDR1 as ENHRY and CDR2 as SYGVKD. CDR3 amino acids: CAISGLWTGTGELFF. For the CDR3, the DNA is TGTGCCATCAGTGGATTGTGGACGGGAACCGGGGAGCTGTTTTTT.

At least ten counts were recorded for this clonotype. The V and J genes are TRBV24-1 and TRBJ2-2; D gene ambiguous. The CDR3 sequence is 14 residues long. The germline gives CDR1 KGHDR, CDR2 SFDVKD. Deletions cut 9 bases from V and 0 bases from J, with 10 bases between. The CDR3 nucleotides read TGTGCCACCCGCCCTACAGCGAACACCGGGGAGCTGTTTTTT. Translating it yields CATRPTANTGELFF.

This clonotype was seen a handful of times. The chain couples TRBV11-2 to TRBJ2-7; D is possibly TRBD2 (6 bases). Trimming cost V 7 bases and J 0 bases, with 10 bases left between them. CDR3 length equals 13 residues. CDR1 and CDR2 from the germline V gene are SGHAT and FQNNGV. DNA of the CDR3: TGTGCCAGCAAGCCGGGGGTCTCCTACGAGCAGTACTTC. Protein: CASKPGVSYEQYF.

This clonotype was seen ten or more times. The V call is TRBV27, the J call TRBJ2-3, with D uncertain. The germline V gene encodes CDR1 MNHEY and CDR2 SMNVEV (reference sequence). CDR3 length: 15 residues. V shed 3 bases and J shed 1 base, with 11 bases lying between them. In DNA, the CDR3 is TGTGCCAGCAGTTTGGTGGGGTGGGGCACAGATACGCAGTATTTT. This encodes CASSLVGWGTDTQYF.

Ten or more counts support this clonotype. CDR3 sequence reads: CASSPQQKSAFF. CDR3 sequence (DNA): TGTGCCAGCAGTCCCCAGCAGAAGTCAGCTTTCTTT. The genes are TRBV2 and TRBJ1-1, with D uncertain. The ends were cut back, 5 bases at V and 10 bases at J, with 14 bases in the middle. CDR1 is SNHLY and CDR2 is FYNNEI in the germline V gene. The CDR3 extends over 12 amino acids.